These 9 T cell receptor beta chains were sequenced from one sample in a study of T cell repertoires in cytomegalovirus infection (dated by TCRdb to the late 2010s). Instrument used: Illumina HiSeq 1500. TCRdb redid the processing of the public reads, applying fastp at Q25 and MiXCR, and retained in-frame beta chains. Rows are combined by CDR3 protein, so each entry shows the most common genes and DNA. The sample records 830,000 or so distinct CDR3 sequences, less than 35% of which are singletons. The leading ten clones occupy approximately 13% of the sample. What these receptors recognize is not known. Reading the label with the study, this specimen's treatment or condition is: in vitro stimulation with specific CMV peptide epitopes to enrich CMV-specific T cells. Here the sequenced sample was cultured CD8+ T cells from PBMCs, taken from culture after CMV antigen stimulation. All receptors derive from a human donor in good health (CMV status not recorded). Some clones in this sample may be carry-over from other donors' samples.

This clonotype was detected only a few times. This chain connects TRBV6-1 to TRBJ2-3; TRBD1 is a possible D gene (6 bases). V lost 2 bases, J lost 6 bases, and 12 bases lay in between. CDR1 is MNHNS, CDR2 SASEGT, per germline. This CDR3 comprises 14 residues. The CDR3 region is CASSERGSIDTQYF. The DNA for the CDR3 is TGTGCCAGCAGTGAAAGGGGGTCCATTGATACGCAGTATTTT.

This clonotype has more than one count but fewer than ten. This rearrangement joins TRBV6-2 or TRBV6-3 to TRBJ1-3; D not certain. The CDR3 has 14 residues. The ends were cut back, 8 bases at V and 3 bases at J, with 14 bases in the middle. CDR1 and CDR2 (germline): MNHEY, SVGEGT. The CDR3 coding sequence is TGTGCCAGCGGATACGGCGGTATTGGAAACACCATATATTTT. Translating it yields CASGYGGIGNTIYF.

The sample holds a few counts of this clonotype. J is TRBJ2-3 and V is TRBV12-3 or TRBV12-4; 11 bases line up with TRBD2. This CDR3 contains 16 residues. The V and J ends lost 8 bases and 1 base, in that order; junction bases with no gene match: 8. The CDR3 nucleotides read TGTGCCAGCCGACGACTAGCGGGGATGCGCACAGATACGCAGTATTTT. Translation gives CASRRLAGMRTDTQYF.

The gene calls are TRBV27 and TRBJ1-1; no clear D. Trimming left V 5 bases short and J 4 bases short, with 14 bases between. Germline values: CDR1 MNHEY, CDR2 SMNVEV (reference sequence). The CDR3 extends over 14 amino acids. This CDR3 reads CASSLGWLGTEAFF. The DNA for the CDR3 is TGTGCCAGCAGTCTAGGGTGGCTAGGCACTGAAGCTTTCTTT.

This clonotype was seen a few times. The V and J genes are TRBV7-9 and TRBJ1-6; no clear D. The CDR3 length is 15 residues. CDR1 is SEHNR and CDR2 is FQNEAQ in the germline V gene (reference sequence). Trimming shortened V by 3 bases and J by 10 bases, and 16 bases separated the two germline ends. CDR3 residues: CASSFAGQVESPLHF. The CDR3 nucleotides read TGTGCCAGCAGCTTTGCGGGCCAGGTCGAGTCACCCCTCCACTTT. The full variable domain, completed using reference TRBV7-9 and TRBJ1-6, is DTGVSQNPRHKITKRGQNVTFRCDPISEHNRLYWYRQTLGQGPEFLTYFQNEAQLEKSRLLSDRFSAERPKGSFSTLEIQRTEQGDSAMYLCASSFAGQVESPLHFGNGTRLTVT.

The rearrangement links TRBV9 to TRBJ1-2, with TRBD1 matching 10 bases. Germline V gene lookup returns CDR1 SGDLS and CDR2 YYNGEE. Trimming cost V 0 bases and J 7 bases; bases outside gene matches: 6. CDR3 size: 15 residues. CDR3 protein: CASSVEGQGTSGYTF. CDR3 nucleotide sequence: TGTGCCAGCAGCGTAGAGGGACAGGGGACGAGTGGCTACACCTTC.

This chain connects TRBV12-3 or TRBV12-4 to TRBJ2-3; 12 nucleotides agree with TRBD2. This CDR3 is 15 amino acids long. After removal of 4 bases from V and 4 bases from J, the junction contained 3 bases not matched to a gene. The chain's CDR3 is CASSWTSGEADTQYF. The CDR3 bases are TGTGCCAGCAGTTGGACTAGCGGGGAAGCAGATACGCAGTATTTT.

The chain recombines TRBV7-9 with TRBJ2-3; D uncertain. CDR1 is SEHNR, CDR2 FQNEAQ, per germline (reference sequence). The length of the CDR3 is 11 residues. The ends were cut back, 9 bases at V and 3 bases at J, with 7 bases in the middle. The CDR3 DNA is TGTGCCAGTATCGGGACAGATACGCAGTATTTT. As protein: CASIGTDTQYF.

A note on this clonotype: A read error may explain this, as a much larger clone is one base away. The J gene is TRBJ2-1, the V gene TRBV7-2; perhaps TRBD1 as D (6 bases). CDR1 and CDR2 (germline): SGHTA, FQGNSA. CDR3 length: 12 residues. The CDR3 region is CASSLGANEEFF. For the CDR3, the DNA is TGTGCCAGCAGCTTGGGGGCCAATGAGGAGTTCTTC.